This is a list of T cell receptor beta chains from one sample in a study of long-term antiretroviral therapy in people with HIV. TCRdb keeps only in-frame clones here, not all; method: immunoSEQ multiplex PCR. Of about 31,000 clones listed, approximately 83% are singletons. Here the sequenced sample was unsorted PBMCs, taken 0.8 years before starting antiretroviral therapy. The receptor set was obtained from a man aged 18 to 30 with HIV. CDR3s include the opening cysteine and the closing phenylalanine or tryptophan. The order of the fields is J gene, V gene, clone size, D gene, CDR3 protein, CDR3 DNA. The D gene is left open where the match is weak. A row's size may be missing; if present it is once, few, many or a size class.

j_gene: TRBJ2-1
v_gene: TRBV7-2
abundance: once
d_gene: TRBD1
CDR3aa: CASSLNSGTGEQFF
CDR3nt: TGTGCCAGCAGCTTAAATTCCGGGACAGGGGAGCAGTTCTTC

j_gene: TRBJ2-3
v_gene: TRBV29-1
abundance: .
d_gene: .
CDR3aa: CSVSGTSTDTQYF
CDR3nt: TGCAGCGTTTCAGGCACCAGCACAGATACGCAGTATTTT

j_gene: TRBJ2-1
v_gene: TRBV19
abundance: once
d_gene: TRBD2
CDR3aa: CASTPPGGADYNEQFF
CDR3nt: TGTGCCAGTACCCCCCCGGGGGGGGCAGACTACAATGAGCAGTTCTTC

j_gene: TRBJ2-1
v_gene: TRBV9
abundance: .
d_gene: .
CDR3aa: CASRPSGRSYNEQFF
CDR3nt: TGTGCCAGCAGGCCCAGCGGACGGTCCTACAATGAGCAGTTCTTC

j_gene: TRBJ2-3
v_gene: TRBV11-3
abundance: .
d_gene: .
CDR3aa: CASSGDLTDTQYF
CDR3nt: TGTGCCAGCAGCGGGGACCTCACAGATACGCAGTATTTT

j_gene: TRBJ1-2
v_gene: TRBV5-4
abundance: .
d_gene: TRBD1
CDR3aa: CASSLATGGAYGYTF
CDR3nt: TGTGCCAGCAGCTTGGCGACAGGGGGCGCGTATGGCTACACCTTC

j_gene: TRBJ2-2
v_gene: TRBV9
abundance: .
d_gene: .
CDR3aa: CASSVGIGELFF
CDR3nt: TGTGCCAGCAGCGTAGGTATCGGGGAGCTGTTTTTT

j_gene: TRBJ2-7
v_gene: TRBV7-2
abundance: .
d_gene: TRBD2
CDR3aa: CASSLFMREDEQYF
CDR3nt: TGTGCCAGCAGCTTGTTTATGCGGGAGGACGAGCAGTACTTC

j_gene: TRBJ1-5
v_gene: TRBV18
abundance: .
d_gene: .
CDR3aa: CASSPGVDQPQHF
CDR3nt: TGTGCCAGCTCACCGGGGGTGGATCAGCCCCAGCATTTT

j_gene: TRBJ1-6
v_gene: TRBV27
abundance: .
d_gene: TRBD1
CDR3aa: CASSSGTGVVSPLHF
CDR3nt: TGTGCCAGCAGTTCCGGGACAGGGGTGGTGTCACCCCTCCACTTT

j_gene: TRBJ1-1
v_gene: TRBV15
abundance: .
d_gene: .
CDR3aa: CATSSTPRGEAFF
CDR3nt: TGTGCCACCAGCAGCACCCCCCGGGGGGAAGCTTTCTTT

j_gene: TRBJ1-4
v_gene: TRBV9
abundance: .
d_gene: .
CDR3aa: CASSVDGNEKLFF
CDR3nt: TGTGCCAGCAGCGTAGACGGTAATGAAAAACTGTTTTTT

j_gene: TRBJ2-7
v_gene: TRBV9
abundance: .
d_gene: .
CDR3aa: CASSGAEAEQYF
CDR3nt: TGTGCCAGCAGCGGGGCAGAGGCCGAGCAGTACTTC

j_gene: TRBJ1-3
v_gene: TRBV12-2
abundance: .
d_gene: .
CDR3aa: CASRIPGTGGNTIYF
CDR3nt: TGTGCAAGTCGCATCCCCGGGACAGGGGGAAACACCATATATTTT

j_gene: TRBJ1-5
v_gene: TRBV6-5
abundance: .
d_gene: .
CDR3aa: CASSPEPSSNQPQHF
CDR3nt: TGTGCCAGCAGTCCGGAACCCAGTAGCAATCAGCCCCAGCATTTT

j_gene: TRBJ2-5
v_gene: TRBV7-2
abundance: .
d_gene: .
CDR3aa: CASSLGGGPGETQYF
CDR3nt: TGTGCCAGCAGCTTAGGAGGGGGACCAGGAGAGACCCAGTACTTC

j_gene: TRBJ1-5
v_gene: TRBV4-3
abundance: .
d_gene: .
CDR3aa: CASSQDYPGKRDQPQHF
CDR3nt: TGCGCCAGCAGCCAAGACTATCCAGGGAAACGGGACCAGCCCCAGCATTTT

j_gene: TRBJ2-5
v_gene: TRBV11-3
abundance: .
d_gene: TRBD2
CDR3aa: CASSFGGAKGETQYF
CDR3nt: TGTGCCAGCAGCTTCGGGGGGGCTAAGGGAGAGACCCAGTACTTC

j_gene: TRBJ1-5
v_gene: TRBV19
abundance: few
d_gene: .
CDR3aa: CASSPSGGNQPQHF
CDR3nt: TGTGCCAGTAGTCCCTCCGGGGGCAATCAGCCCCAGCATTTT

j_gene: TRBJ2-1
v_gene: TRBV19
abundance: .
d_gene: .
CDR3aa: CASSNPGASPNEQFF
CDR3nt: TGTGCCAGTAGTAACCCGGGGGCGTCTCCCAATGAGCAGTTCTTC

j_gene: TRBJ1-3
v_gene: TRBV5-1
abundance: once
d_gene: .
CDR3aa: CASSPTHRREHIYF
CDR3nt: TGCGCCAGCAGCCCTACACACCGGAGGGAGCACATATATTTT

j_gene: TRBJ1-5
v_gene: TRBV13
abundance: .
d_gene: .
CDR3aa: CASSLSPSQPQHF
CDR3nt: TGTGCCAGCAGCTTGAGCCCGTCACAGCCCCAGCATTTT

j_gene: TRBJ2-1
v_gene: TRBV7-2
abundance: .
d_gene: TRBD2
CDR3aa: CASSLPGRLAGSYNEQFF
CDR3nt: TGTGCCAGCAGCTTACCAGGTAGACTAGCGGGCTCCTACAATGAGCAGTTCTTC

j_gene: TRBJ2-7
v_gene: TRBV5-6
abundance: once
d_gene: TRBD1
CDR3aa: CASSLGRGLTYEQYF
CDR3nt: TGTGCCAGCAGCTTAGGCAGGGGGCTTACCTACGAGCAGTACTTC

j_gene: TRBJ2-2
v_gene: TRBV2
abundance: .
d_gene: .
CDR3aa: CAATFTNTGELFF
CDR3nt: TGTGCCGCCACTTTTACGAACACCGGGGAGCTGTTTTTT

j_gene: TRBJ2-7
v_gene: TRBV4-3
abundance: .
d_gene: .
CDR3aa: CASSQGPAGRAAYEQYF
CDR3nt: TGCGCCAGCAGCCAGGGCCCAGCTGGCAGGGCTGCCTACGAGCAGTACTTC

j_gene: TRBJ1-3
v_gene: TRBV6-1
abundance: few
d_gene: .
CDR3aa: CASSARGGNTIYF
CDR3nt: TGTGCCAGCAGTGCCCGGGGAGGGAACACCATATATTTT

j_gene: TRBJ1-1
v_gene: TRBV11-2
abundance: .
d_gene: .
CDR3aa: CASSLIIAPNTEAFF
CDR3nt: TGTGCCAGCAGCTTAATTATCGCCCCGAACACTGAAGCTTTCTTT

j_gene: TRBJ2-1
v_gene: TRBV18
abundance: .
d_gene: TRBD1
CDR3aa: CASSTRMGDRSSSFF
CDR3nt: TGTGCCAGCTCAACTAGGATGGGGGACAGGTCCTCATCGTTCTTC

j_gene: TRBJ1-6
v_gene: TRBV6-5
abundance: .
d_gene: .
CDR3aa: CASSLQGNNSPLHF
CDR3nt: TGTGCCAGCAGTCTACAGGGAAATAATTCACCCCTCCACTTT

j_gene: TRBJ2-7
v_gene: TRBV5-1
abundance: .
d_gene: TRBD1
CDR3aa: CASSGQGSYEQYF
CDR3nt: TGCGCCAGCAGCGGACAGGGAAGCTACGAGCAGTACTTC

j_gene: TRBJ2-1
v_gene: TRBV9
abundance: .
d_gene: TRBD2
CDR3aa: CASSAGSGSREQFF
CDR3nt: TGTGCCAGCAGCGCGGGAAGCGGGAGTCGGGAGCAGTTCTTC

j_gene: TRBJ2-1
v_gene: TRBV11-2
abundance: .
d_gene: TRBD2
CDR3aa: CASSWGYRTSGSSYNEQFF
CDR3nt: TGTGCCAGCAGCTGGGGGTACCGGACTAGCGGGAGCTCCTACAATGAGCAGTTCTTC

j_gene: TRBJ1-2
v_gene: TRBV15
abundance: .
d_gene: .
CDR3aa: CATSVEPENYGYTF
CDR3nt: TGTGCCACCAGCGTAGAGCCGGAAAACTATGGCTACACCTTC

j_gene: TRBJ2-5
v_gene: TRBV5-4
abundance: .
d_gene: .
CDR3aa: CASSLSQGGLLQETQYF
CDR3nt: TGTGCCAGCAGCTTGAGTCAAGGGGGGCTGCTACAAGAGACCCAGTACTTC

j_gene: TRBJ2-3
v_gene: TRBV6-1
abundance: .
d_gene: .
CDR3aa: CASKLSFLADTQYF
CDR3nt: TGTGCCAGCAAACTAAGCTTTCTCGCAGATACGCAGTATTTT

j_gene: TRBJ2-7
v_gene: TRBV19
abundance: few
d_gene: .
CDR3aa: CASSILVVSEQYF
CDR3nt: TGTGCCAGTAGTATACTCGTGGTTTCCGAGCAGTACTTC